This T cell receptor (beta chain) comes out of a study of shared clonotypes between healthy human individuals. Study background: Serving as donors were a couple of women and a few men, whose ages spanned 18 to 49.

Comments on this clone: Its antigen is currently unknown.

Sorted-subset replicate PCRs used 200 ng of genomic DNA. This amount corresponded to some 30,000 T cell genomes. Original methodology: ImmunoSEQ yielded junction-only sequences lacking quality scores, so filtering differed. Profiling relied on immunoSEQ multiplex PCR, and the TCRdb table lists in-frame clones only, not all of them. That table is the source of V, J and clone size, and D and trimming were worked out from the DNA. The sample contains about 1.5 million clones, 98% of which appear only once. Germline-derived CDR1 and CDR2 are MGHRA and YSYEKL. V dropped 6 bases and J dropped 1 base, with 18 bases sitting between them. The CDR3 contains 17 residues. Findings and limits, study-wide: Tissue TCR repertoires likely differ from these blood-only repertoires.

The rearrangement uses TRBV4-1 and TRBJ2-2, with D possibly TRBD1 on 6 matching bases. This receptor was obtained from a man younger than 45 in good health. Material: naive CD4+ T cells sorted from blood. Regarding subset: CD45RA+ positively selected. CDR3 DNA sequence: TGCGCCAGCAGGGTGCAACAGGGAGACCGGAACACCGGGGAGCTGTTTTTT. Its protein product is CASRVQQGDRNTGELFF.